This TCR beta chain was documented in a study of PD-L1 blockade in urothelial cancer. Looking at the study overall: Blood analysis took place 3 weeks (second dose) and 6 weeks after treatment start.

This table comes from immunoSEQ multiplex PCR, and its TCRdb copy is limited to in-frame clones, with some not included. The sample records 70,000 or so clones, about 85% being singletons. CDR3 size: 14 residues. After removal of 3 bases from V and 2 bases from J, the junction contained 2 bases not matched to a gene. Germline CDR1 is SGHRS and CDR2 is YFSETQ. The receptor was isolated from a man in his sixties or seventies with urothelial cancer. The sample was PBMCs, taken around atezolizumab (anti-PD-L1) treatment. The V and J genes are TRBV5-1 and TRBJ2-7; 10 bases match TRBD2. CDR3 protein: CASSWTSGTYEQYF. The CDR3 DNA is TGCGCCAGCAGCTGGACTAGCGGAACCTACGAGCAGTACTTC.